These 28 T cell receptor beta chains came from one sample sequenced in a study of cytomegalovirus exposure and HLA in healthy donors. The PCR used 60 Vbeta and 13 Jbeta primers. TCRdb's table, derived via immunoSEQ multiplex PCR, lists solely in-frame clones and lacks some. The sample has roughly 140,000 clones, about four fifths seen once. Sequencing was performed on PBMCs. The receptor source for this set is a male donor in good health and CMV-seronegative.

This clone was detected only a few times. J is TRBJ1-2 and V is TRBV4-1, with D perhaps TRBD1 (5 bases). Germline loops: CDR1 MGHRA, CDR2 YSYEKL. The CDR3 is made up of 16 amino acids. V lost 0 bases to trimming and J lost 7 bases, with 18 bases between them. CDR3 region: CASSQEGEVTALGYTF. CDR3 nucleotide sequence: TGCGCCAGCAGCCAAGAAGGAGAAGTGACAGCTCTTGGCTACACCTTC.

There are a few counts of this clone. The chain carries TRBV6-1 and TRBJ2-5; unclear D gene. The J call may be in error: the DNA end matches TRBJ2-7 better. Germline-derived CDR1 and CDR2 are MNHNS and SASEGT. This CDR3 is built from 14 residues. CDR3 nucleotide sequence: TGTGCCAGCAGTGGTCCTAGGTCCTCCTACGAGCAGTACTTC. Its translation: CASSGPRSSYEQYF.

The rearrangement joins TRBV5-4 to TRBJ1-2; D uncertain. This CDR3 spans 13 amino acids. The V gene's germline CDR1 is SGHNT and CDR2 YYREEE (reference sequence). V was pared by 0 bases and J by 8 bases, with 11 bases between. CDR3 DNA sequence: TGTGCCAGCAGCTTGGATATTTCGGAGGGCTACACCTTC. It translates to CASSLDISEGYTF.

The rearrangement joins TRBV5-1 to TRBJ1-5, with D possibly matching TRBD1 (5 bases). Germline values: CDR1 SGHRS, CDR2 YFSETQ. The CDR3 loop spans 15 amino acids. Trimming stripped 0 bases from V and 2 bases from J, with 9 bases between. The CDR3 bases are TGCGCCAGCAGCTTGGGCCAGGGTGGCAATCAGCCCCAGCATTTT. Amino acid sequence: CASSLGQGGNQPQHF.

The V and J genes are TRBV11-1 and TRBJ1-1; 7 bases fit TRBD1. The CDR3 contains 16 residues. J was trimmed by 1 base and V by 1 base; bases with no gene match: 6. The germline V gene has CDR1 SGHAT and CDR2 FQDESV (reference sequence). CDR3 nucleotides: TGTGCCAGCAGCTTAGTTTTAACAGGGGAGAACACTGAAGCTTTCTTT. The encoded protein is CASSLVLTGENTEAFF.

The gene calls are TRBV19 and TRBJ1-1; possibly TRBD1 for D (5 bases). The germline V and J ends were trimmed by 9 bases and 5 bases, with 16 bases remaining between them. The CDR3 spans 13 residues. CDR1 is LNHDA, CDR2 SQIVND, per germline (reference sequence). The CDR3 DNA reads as TGTGCCAGCAGGGTGTCGACGGGTACTGAAGCTTTCTTT. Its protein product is CASRVSTGTEAFF.

For the CDR3, the DNA is TGTGCCTGGAGCGGGGACAGGGTCGGGGGTGGCGGTGAAAAACTGTTTTTT. Translated: CAWSGDRVGGGGEKLFF. The chain uses TRBV30 and TRBJ1-4, with TRBD1 matching 9 bases. V shed 3 bases, J shed 7 bases, and the junction held 15 bases outside the gene matches. CDR3 length: 17 residues. The germline V gene encodes CDR1 GTSNPN and CDR2 SVGIG (reference sequence).

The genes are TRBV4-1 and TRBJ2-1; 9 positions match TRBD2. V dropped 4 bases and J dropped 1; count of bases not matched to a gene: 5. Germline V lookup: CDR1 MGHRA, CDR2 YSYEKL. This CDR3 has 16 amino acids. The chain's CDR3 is CASSLRLAESYNEQFF. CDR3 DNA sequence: TGCGCCAGCAGCCTCAGACTAGCGGAGTCCTACAATGAGCAGTTCTTC.

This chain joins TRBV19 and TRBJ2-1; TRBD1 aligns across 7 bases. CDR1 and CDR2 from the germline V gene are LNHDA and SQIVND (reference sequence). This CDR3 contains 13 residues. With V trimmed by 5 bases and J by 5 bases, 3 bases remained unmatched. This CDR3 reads CASSLGGHNEQFF. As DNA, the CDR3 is TGTGCCAGTAGTTTAGGGGGCCACAATGAGCAGTTCTTC.

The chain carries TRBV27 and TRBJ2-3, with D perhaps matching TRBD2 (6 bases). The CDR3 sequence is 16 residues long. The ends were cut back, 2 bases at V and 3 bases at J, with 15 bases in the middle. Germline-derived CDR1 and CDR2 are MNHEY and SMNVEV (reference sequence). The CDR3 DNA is TGTGCCAGCAGTTTACTCCTAGGCAGCGGGACAGATACGCAGTATTTT. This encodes CASSLLLGSGTDTQYF.

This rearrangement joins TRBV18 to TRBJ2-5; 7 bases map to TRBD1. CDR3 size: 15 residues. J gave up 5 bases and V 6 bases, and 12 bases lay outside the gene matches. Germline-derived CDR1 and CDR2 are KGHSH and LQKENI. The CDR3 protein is CASSQGVLIEETQYF. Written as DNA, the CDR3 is TGTGCCAGCTCCCAGGGGGTGCTCATTGAGGAGACCCAGTACTTC.

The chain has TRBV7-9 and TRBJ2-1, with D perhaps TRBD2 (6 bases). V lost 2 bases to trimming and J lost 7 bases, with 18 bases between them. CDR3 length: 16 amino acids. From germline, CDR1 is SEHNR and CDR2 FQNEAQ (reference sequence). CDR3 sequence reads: CASSLIASATRNEQFF. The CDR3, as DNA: TGTGCCAGCAGCTTAATTGCTAGCGCGACCCGGAATGAGCAGTTCTTC.

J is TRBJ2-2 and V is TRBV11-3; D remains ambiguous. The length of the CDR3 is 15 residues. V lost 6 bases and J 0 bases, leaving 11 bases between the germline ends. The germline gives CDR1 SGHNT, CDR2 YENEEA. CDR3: CASSEAHPNTGELFF. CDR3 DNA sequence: TGTGCCAGCAGTGAAGCGCATCCGAACACCGGGGAGCTGTTTTTT.

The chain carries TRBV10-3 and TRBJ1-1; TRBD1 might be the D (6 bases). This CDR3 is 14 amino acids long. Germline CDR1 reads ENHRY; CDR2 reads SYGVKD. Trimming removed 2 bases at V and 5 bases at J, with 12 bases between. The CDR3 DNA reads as TGTGCCATCAGTGAGCGGGGGGGCGAGACTGAAGCTTTCTTT. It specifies CAISERGGETEAFF.

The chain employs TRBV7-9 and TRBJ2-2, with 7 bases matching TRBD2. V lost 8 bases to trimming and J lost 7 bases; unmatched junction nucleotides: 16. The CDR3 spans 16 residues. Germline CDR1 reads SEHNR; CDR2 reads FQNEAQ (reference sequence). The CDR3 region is CASGLLGGRLVGELFF. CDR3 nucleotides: TGTGCCAGCGGGCTTCTTGGCGGGAGACTAGTCGGGGAGCTGTTTTTT.

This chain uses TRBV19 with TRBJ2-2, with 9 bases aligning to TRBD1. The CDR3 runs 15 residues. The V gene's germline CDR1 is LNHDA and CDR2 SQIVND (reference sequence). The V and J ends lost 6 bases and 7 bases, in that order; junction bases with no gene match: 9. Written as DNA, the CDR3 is TGTGCCAGTAGGCCGAGACAGGGGGTGAGCGGGGAGCTGTTTTTT. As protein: CASRPRQGVSGELFF. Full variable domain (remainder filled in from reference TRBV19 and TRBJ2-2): DGGITQSPKYLFRKEGQNVTLSCEQNLNHDAMYWYRQDPGQGLRLIYYSQIVNDFQKGDIAEGYSVSREKKESFPLTVTSAQKNPTAFYLCASRPRQGVSGELFFGEGSRLTVL.

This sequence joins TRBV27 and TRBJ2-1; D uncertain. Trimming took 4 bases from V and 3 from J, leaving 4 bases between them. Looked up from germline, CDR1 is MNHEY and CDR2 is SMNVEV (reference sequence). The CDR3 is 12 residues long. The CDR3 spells CASSSNYNEQFF. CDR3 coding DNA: TGTGCCAGCAGTTCCAACTACAATGAGCAGTTCTTC.

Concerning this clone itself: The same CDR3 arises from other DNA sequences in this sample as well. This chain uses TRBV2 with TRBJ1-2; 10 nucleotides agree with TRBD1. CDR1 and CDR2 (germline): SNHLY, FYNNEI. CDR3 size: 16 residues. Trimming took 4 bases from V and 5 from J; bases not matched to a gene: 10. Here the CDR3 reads CASSVALTGGDYGYTF. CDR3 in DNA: TGTGCCAGCAGTGTGGCCCTGACAGGGGGCGATTATGGCTACACCTTC.

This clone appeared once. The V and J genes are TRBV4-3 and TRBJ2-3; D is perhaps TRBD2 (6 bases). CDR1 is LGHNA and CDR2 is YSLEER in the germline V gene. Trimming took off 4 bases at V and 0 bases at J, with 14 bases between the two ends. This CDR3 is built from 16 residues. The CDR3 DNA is TGCGCCAGCAGCCTCGAGTCGGGGACTAGCACAGATACGCAGTATTTT. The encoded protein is CASSLESGTSTDTQYF.

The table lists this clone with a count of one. Written as DNA, the CDR3 is TGTGCCAGCAGTGGGACTAGCGGAGGGGCCGGGGAGCTGTTTTTT. Translating gives CASSGTSGGAGELFF. The chain is built from TRBV2 and TRBJ2-2; 10 nucleotides line up with TRBD2. The CDR3 loop spans 15 amino acids. Germline values: CDR1 SNHLY, CDR2 FYNNEI. J gave up 6 bases and V 4 bases, and 5 bases lay outside the gene matches. Full variable domain (remainder filled in from reference TRBV2 and TRBJ2-2): EPEVTQTPSHQVTQMGQEVILRCVPISNHLYFYWYRQILGQKVEFLVSFYNNEISEKSEIFDDQFSVERPDGSNFTLKIRSTKLEDSAMYFCASSGTSGGAGELFFGEGSRLTVL.

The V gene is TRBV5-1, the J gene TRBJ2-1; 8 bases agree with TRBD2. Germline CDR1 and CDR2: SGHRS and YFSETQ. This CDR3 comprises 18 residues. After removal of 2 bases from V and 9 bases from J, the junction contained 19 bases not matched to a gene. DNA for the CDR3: TGCGCCAGCAGCTTTTATGTGCGGGAGGCGCGACGGGGGAGTGAGCAGTTCTTC. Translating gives CASSFYVREARRGSEQFF.

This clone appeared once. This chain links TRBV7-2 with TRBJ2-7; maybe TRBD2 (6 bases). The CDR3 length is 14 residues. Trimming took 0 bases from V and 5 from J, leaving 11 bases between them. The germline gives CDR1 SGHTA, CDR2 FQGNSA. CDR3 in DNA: TGTGCCAGCAGCTTAGCCTCACCGGGAGACGAGCAGTACTTC. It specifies CASSLASPGDEQYF.

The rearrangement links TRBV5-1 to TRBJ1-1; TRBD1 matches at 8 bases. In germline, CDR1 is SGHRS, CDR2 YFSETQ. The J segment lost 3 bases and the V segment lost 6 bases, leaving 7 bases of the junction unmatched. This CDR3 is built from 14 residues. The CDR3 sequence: CASTPGGLDTEAFF. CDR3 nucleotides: TGCGCCAGCACTCCAGGGGGCTTGGACACTGAAGCTTTCTTT. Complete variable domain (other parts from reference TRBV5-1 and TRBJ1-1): KAGVTQTPRYLIKTRGQQVTLSCSPISGHRSVSWYQQTPGQGLQFLFEYFSETQRNKGNFPGRFSGRQFSNSRSEMNVSTLELGDSALYLCASTPGGLDTEAFFGQGTRLTVV.

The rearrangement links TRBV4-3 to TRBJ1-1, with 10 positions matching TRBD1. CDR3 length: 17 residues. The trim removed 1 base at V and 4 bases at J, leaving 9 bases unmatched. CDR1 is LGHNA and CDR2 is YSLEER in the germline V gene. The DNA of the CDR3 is TGCGCCAGCAGCCAAGGAGGGACAGGGGTGGGGGGCACTGAAGCTTTCTTT. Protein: CASSQGGTGVGGTEAFF.

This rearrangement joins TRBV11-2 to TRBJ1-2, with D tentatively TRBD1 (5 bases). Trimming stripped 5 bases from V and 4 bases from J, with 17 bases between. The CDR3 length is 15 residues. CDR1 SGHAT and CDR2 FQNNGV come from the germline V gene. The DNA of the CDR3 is TGTGCCAGCAGCGACGCGGGGACGGAAACCTATGGCTACACCTTC. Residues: CASSDAGTETYGYTF.

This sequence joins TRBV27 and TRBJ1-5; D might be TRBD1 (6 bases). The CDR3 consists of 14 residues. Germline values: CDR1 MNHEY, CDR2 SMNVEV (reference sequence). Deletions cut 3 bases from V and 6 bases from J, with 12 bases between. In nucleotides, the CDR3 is TGTGCCAGCAGTTTTGGGGGGGCGAGTCAGCCCCAGCATTTT. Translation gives CASSFGGASQPQHF.

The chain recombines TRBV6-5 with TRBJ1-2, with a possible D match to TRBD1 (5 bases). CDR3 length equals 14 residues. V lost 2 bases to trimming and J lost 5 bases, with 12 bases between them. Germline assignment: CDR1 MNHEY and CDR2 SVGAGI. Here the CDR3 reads CASSYGAMGYGYTF. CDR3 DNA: TGTGCCAGCAGTTACGGGGCGATGGGGTATGGCTACACCTTC.

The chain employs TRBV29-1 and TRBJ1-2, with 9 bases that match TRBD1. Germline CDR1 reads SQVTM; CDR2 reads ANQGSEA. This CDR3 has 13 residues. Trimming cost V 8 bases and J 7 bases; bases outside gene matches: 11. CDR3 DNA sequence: TGCAGCCACCGGGACAGGGCGGGTGGTGGCTACACCTTC. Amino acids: CSHRDRAGGGYTF.